These 25 T cell receptor beta chains originate from one sample sequenced in a study of beta chain features in type 1 diabetes. Overall study findings and caveats: The study found moderately but significantly shorter TCRB CDR3s in all four CD4+ subsets of Type 1 diabetes patients.

For these receptors, no antigen is known. Reverse transcription of all isolated RNA meant that expressed TCRB transcripts were sequenced. The repertoire was sequenced with immunoSEQ multiplex PCR; TCRdb's copy has only in-frame clones and lacks some. The data hold about 280,000 clones, with approximately 15% observed a single time. The sequenced sample was naive CD4+ T cells from blood. The receptors derive from a man aged 18 to 30 with type 1 diabetes.

This clone was observed a few times. The chain's CDR3 is CASSQDPGSYEQYF. DNA of the CDR3: TGCGCCAGCAGCCAAGATCCAGGATCTTACGAGCAGTACTTC. The gene calls are TRBV4-1 and TRBJ2-7; the D is unclear. V gave up 0 bases and J gave up 4 bases, with 10 bases separating them. The CDR3 sequence is 14 residues long. Germline assignment: CDR1 MGHRA and CDR2 YSYEKL.

A few counts support this clone. The chain joins TRBV2 to TRBJ1-3; D is ambiguous. Germline V gene lookup returns CDR1 SNHLY and CDR2 FYNNEI. Trimming left V 5 bases short and J 0 bases short, with 11 bases between. The CDR3 consists of 15 residues. The CDR3 loop is CASSLEAHSGNTIYF. The DNA for the CDR3 is TGTGCCAGCAGTTTGGAGGCACACTCTGGAAACACCATATATTTT.

A few counts support this clone. The chain links TRBV10-3 to TRBJ1-1, with 7 bases identical to TRBD1. This CDR3 is 15 amino acids long. The germline CDR1 and CDR2 sequences are ENHRY and SYGVKD. J was trimmed by 5 bases and V by 2 bases; bases with no gene match: 8. CDR3 coding DNA: TGTGCCATCAGTGAGGGACAGGCAGGTGGGACTGAAGCTTTCTTT. This encodes CAISEGQAGGTEAFF.

This clone was detected a few times. The rearrangement links TRBV5-1 to TRBJ2-1; 9 bases map to TRBD2. The ends lost 1 base at V and 7 bases at J; junction bases unmatched: 3. CDR3 length equals 14 residues. CDR1 SGHRS and CDR2 YFSETQ come from the germline V gene. CDR3 nucleotide sequence: TGCGCCAGCAGCTTGCCTCTAGCGGGAAATGAGCAGTTCTTC. As protein: CASSLPLAGNEQFF. The complete variable domain, with remaining parts taken from reference TRBV5-1 and TRBJ2-1, reads KAGVTQTPRYLIKTRGQQVTLSCSPISGHRSVSWYQQTPGQGLQFLFEYFSETQRNKGNFPGRFSGRQFSNSRSEMNVSTLELGDSALYLCASSLPLAGNEQFFGPGTRLTVL.

The V and J genes are TRBV30 and TRBJ2-3, with 9 bases that match TRBD1. This CDR3 is 15 amino acids long. CDR1 and CDR2 from the germline V gene are GTSNPN and SVGIG (reference sequence). V was pared by 2 bases and J by 3 bases, with 6 bases of the junction left unmatched. As DNA, the CDR3 is TGTGCCTGGAGTAGACCGGGACAGGGTACAGATACGCAGTATTTT. This sequence encodes CAWSRPGQGTDTQYF.

V gene TRBV7-9 combines with J gene TRBJ2-5; TRBD1 matches 7 bases. Trimming cost V 2 bases and J 3 bases; bases outside gene matches: 6. The CDR3 is 15 residues long. Germline assignment: CDR1 SEHNR and CDR2 FQNEAQ (reference sequence). The CDR3 nucleotides read TGTGCCAGCAGCTTAAGGGGACAGTCGAAAGAGACCCAGTACTTC. As protein: CASSLRGQSKETQYF.

This clone was found a few times. The chain couples TRBV19 to TRBJ2-2, with a weak D call TRBD1 (6 bases). The germline CDR1 and CDR2 sequences are LNHDA and SQIVND (reference sequence). This CDR3 comprises 12 residues. Trimming removed 10 bases at V and 4 bases at J, with 10 bases between. The CDR3 reads CATMTGTGELFF. In DNA form, the CDR3 reads TGTGCCACCATGACAGGCACCGGGGAGCTGTTTTTT.

The chain couples TRBV7-9 to TRBJ2-1; TRBD2 aligns across 7 bases. CDR1 SEHNR and CDR2 FQNEAQ come from the germline V gene (reference sequence). V was clipped by 1 base and J by 4 bases; unmatched bases: 4. This CDR3 contains 15 residues. For the CDR3, the DNA is TGTGCCAGCAGCTTAGAGGCTAGCGGTTACAATGAGCAGTTCTTC. Protein: CASSLEASGYNEQFF.

The chain uses TRBV19 and TRBJ2-1; no firm D call. V lost 5 bases to trimming and J lost 6 bases, with 17 bases between them. Looked up from germline, CDR1 is LNHDA and CDR2 is SQIVND (reference sequence). The CDR3 length is 15 residues. The CDR3 DNA sequence: TGTGCCAGTAGTCCCCGACTGGTGGTAGGCAATGAGCAGTTCTTC. It encodes CASSPRLVVGNEQFF.

V and J are TRBV27 and TRBJ2-7; 8 positions match TRBD2. V lost 6 bases and J lost 2; bases outside the gene matches: 6. This CDR3 has 14 residues. CDR1 and CDR2 (germline): MNHEY, SMNVEV (reference sequence). DNA for the CDR3: TGTGCCAGCAGGCCTGCGGGGGGCACCTACGAGCAGTACTTC. This translates into CASRPAGGTYEQYF.

This clone was detected a few times. This chain links TRBV5-6 with TRBJ2-5; no clear D gene. CDR1 and CDR2 from the germline V gene are SGHDT and YYEEEE. The CDR3 loop spans 11 amino acids. V was shortened by 3 bases and J by 5 bases, with 5 bases between the two germline ends. CDR3 in DNA: TGTGCCAGCAGCTCTCGGGAGACCCAGTACTTC. Translated: CASSSRETQYF.

This chain connects TRBV18 to TRBJ1-1; maybe TRBD1 (6 bases). The CDR3 has 15 residues. Between the trimmed V and J ends, which lost 6 bases and 5 bases, there was a span of 19 bases. Germline CDR1 is KGHSH and CDR2 is LQKENI. The chain's CDR3 is CASSYSGAPRTEAFF. The CDR3 DNA follows: TGTGCCAGCTCGTACTCAGGGGCCCCGAGGACTGAAGCTTTCTTT.

This rearrangement joins TRBV7-2 to TRBJ2-3; D might be TRBD2 (7 bases). Trimming took off 7 bases at V and 5 bases at J, with 19 bases between the two ends. This CDR3 has 15 amino acids. Germline CDR1 and CDR2: SGHTA and FQGNSA. Written as DNA, the CDR3 is TGTGCCAGCATCAAAGGAGGGGGGGCGGGAGATACGCAGTATTTT. Its translation is CASIKGGGAGDTQYF.

The rearrangement uses TRBV30 and TRBJ2-7, with unresolved D. Germline lookup yields CDR1 GTSNPN and CDR2 SVGIG (reference sequence). V lost 0 bases and J lost 4, with 10 bases in between. The CDR3 is 13 residues long. The CDR3 is CAWSVIPLYEQYF. For the CDR3, the DNA is TGTGCCTGGAGTGTAATCCCGTTATACGAGCAGTACTTC.

This clone was observed a handful of times. The J gene is TRBJ2-4, the V gene TRBV5-4, with 7 positions matching TRBD2. CDR1 SGHNT and CDR2 YYREEE come from the germline V gene (reference sequence). Unmatched junction bases numbered 8, after V lost 3 bases and J lost 5 bases. This CDR3 region has 15 residues. The CDR3 DNA reads TGTGCCAGCAGCTCCCCGAGCGGGGAGCAAAACATTCAGTACTTC. Its protein product is CASSSPSGEQNIQYF.

The CDR3 region has the DNA TGTGCCAGCAGCTCCCGGGGGGCCCGGGGTGAAAAACTGTTTTTT. Protein: CASSSRGARGEKLFF. The chain couples TRBV11-2 to TRBJ1-4; maybe TRBD1 (6 bases). V shed 4 bases and J shed 7 bases, with 16 bases lying between them. Germline V lookup: CDR1 SGHAT, CDR2 FQNNGV. The CDR3 totals 15 residues.

This clone showed up just a few times. The V gene is TRBV28, the J gene TRBJ1-1, with D perhaps TRBD1 (5 bases). V lost 8 bases to trimming and J lost 11 bases, with 18 bases between them. Looked up from germline, CDR1 is MDHEN and CDR2 is SYDVKM. This CDR3 comprises 12 residues. CDR3 loop: CASVLKGAGAFF. CDR3 sequence (DNA): TGTGCCAGCGTACTCAAAGGGGCCGGGGCTTTCTTT.

The chain combines TRBV7-9 with TRBJ1-5, with no clear D. CDR1 is SEHNR, CDR2 FQNEAQ, per germline (reference sequence). The germline V and J ends were trimmed by 5 bases and 0 bases, with 11 bases remaining between them. This CDR3 is 15 amino acids long. The CDR3 DNA sequence: TGTGCCAGCAGCCAGGATCCGCATAGCAATCAGCCCCAGCATTTT. It yields the protein CASSQDPHSNQPQHF.

This chain joins TRBV28 and TRBJ2-5, with a possible D match to TRBD1 (6 bases). Germline-derived CDR1 and CDR2 are MDHEN and SYDVKM. CDR3 size: 13 residues. Trimming removed 5 bases at V and 5 bases at J, with 12 bases between. The DNA for the CDR3 is TGTGCCAGCAGTAAAACAGGGTTCGAGACCCAGTACTTC. Its translation: CASSKTGFETQYF.

This clone was detected a few times. This CDR3 reads CASSVGLAAANYGYTF. CDR3 nucleotide sequence: TGTGCCAGCAGCGTAGGCCTAGCGGCAGCTAACTATGGCTACACCTTC. The chain recombines TRBV9 with TRBJ1-2; D ambiguous. CDR3 length: 16 amino acids. CDR1 is SGDLS and CDR2 is YYNGEE in the germline V gene. V was cut by 0 bases and J by 0 bases, with 12 bases left in between.

The chain recombines TRBV28 with TRBJ2-5; 7 nucleotides agree with TRBD1. The V gene's germline CDR1 is MDHEN and CDR2 SYDVKM. The CDR3 consists of 14 residues. With 6 bases clipped from V and 0 bases from J, the junction kept 4 bases outside the gene matches. CDR3 nucleotides: TGTGCCAGCAGAGACAGGGTGAACCAAGAGACCCAGTACTTC. Translating it yields CASRDRVNQETQYF. Full variable domain (remainder filled in from reference TRBV28 and TRBJ2-5): DVKVTQSSRYLVKRTGEKVFLECVQDMDHENMFWYRQDPGLGLRLIYFSYDVKMKEKGDIPEGYSVSREKKERFSLILESASTNQTSMYLCASRDRVNQETQYFGPGTRLLVL.

The chain combines TRBV2 with TRBJ2-1, with a tentative D call TRBD2 (5 bases). The ends were cut back, 1 base at V and 5 bases at J, with 9 bases in the middle. In germline, CDR1 is SNHLY, CDR2 FYNNEI. The CDR3 has 14 residues. The CDR3 coding sequence is TGTGCCAGCAGTGAAGGGAACGGGAACAATGAGCAGTTCTTC. Translated, it gives CASSEGNGNNEQFF.

The sample holds a few counts of this clone. The chain couples TRBV30 to TRBJ1-1; D not resolved. CDR1 is GTSNPN and CDR2 is SVGIG in the germline V gene (reference sequence). The V end lost 3 bases, the J end lost 0 bases, and 5 bases lay between the germline ends. The CDR3 is made up of 12 amino acids. The CDR3 coding sequence is TGTGCCTGGAGCACAGTGAACACTGAAGCTTTCTTT. The encoded protein is CAWSTVNTEAFF.

The V gene is TRBV6-5, the J gene TRBJ2-1; tentative D call: TRBD2 (6 bases). Deletions cut 6 bases from V and 0 bases from J, with 9 bases between. The CDR3 has 14 amino acids. Germline lookup yields CDR1 MNHEY and CDR2 SVGAGI. The CDR3 nucleotides are TGTGCCAGCAGCCCCGGGGGCTCCTACAATGAGCAGTTCTTC. Residues: CASSPGGSYNEQFF.

This clone was detected only a few times. The rearrangement joins TRBV2 to TRBJ2-3; the match to TRBD1 covers 8 bases. The CDR3 runs to 14 residues. J was trimmed by 3 bases and V by 7 bases; bases with no gene match: 6. CDR1 and CDR2 from the germline V gene are SNHLY and FYNNEI. CDR3 protein: CASTEDRATDTQYF. CDR3 bases: TGTGCCAGCACCGAGGACAGGGCTACAGATACGCAGTATTTT.